Each of the 29 T cell receptor beta chains below was sequenced from the same sample in a study of regulatory T cells in long-lasting Graves disease. The time point here: persistent/refractory GD, antithyroid drugs over 5 years with positive TRAb. The TCR library used RNA extracted from PBMCs. Building the TCR beta libraries relied on iRepertoire HTBI primers, and CDR3 regions underwent Arm-PCR. Via MiXCR, TCRdb re-called the multiplex PCR reads, giving one row per CDR3 protein. The profile shows roughly 400,000 distinct CDR3 sequences, over 20% of them singletons. The specimen was peripheral blood mononuclear cells (PBMCs), collected when the disease was refractory, from a patient treated with antithyroid drugs. The receptors were sampled from a female donor with Graves disease.

This clonotype was counted at least ten times. The rearrangement joins TRBV25-1 to TRBJ1-5; D may be TRBD1 (6 bases). V lost 7 bases and J lost 0, with 22 bases in between. Germline CDR1 is MGHDK and CDR2 is SYGVNS. The CDR3 contains 18 residues. The CDR3 coding sequence is TGTGCCAGCAATTTCCTTCCCGACAGGCCCGATAGCAATCAGCCCCAGCATTTT. It is translated as CASNFLPDRPDSNQPQHF.

This clonotype was observed a few times. V gene TRBV19 combines with J gene TRBJ1-1; D possibly corresponds to TRBD1 (6 bases). CDR1 is LNHDA and CDR2 is SQIVND in the germline V gene (reference sequence). The CDR3 sequence is 14 residues long. Trimming cost V 7 bases and J 6 bases, with 18 bases left between them. The CDR3 spells CASTPGTTNAEAFF. In DNA, the CDR3 is TGTGCCAGTACACCGGGGACAACCAACGCTGAAGCTTTCTTT.

This chain links TRBV7-3 with TRBJ2-2; D call uncertain. Trimming removed 4 bases at V and 6 bases at J, with 12 bases between. In germline, CDR1 is SGHTA, CDR2 FQGTGA. CDR3 size: 14 residues. CDR3 in amino acids: CASSSGGDPGELFF. For the CDR3, the DNA is TGTGCCAGCAGCTCCGGTGGCGACCCCGGGGAGCTGTTTTTT.

The rearrangement uses TRBV11-2 and TRBJ1-6; weak D call: TRBD1 (5 bases). Germline V gene data show CDR1 as SGHAT and CDR2 as FQNNGV. V lost 1 base to trimming and J lost 7 bases, with 14 bases between them. CDR3 length: 16 residues. The CDR3 DNA reads as TGTGCCAGCAGCTTAGGGCGGGACGGAGCCAATTCACCCCTCCACTTT. Its translation: CASSLGRDGANSPLHF.

V and J are TRBV18 and TRBJ2-3, with 9 bases that match TRBD1. The junction had 10 bases not matched to a gene; V was cut back by 8 bases and J by 1 base. CDR3 length equals 16 residues. Germline values: CDR1 KGHSH, CDR2 LQKENI. CDR3 DNA: TGTGCCAGCCAAGAACAGGGGGCAACGGGCACAGATACGCAGTATTTT. Protein sequence: CASQEQGATGTDTQYF.

As to this clonotype: A read error may explain this, as a much larger clone is one base away. This chain connects TRBV20-1 to TRBJ1-4; D gene uncertain. The length of the CDR3 is 16 residues. CDR1 is DFQATT, CDR2 SNEGSKA, per germline (reference sequence). CDR3 in amino acids: CSARVEATLTNEKLSF. In DNA, the CDR3 is TGCAGTGCTAGAGTGGAGGCGACCCTAACTAATGAAAAACTGTCTTTT.

This clonotype was observed many times. The chain joins TRBV27 to TRBJ2-5; 12 nucleotides line up with TRBD2. Unmatched junction bases numbered 0, after V lost 2 bases and J lost 5 bases. The CDR3 extends over 14 amino acids. CDR1 and CDR2 (germline): MNHEY, SMNVEV (reference sequence). DNA of the CDR3: TGTGCCAGCAGTTTAGGGACTAGCGGGGAGACCCAGTACTTC. Encoded protein: CASSLGTSGETQYF.

Notes on this clonotype: This clone may be a read error of a much larger clone one base away. The chain is built from TRBV11-2 and TRBJ2-4; TRBD2 agrees at 7 bases. Germline values: CDR1 SGHAT, CDR2 FQNNGV. The CDR3 extends over 15 amino acids. After removal of 4 bases from V and 6 bases from J, the junction contained 9 bases not matched to a gene. The CDR3 DNA follows: TGTGCCAGCAGCTCAGGTGAGCGGGACCTAAACATTCAGTACTTC. Translated, it gives CASSSGERDLNIQYF.

In this sample, this clonotype turned up a few times. The rearrangement joins TRBV6-1 to TRBJ2-7; tentative D call: TRBD1 (6 bases). Trimming cost V 2 bases and J 3 bases, with 17 bases left between them. There are 16 residues in the CDR3. Germline lookup yields CDR1 MNHNS and CDR2 SASEGT. The DNA of the CDR3 is TGTGCCAGCAGTGAAAGGGACACTCCTCAGGTCTACGAGCAGTACTTC. The encoded protein is CASSERDTPQVYEQYF.

Points on this clonotype: The conserved closing phenylalanine or tryptophan is absent in this CDR3, likely reflecting a read error. The chain links TRBV7-9 to TRBJ2-7, with TRBD2 identical over 13 bases. Trimming cost V 2 bases and J 4 bases; bases outside gene matches: 11. In germline, CDR1 is SEHNR, CDR2 FQNEAQ (reference sequence). The length of the CDR3 is 18 residues. The CDR3 loop is CASSLNPILAGGPYEQYS. CDR3 in DNA: TGTGCCAGCAGCTTAAACCCTATACTAGCGGGAGGGCCTTACGAGCAGTACTCC.

The chain links TRBV7-3 to TRBJ2-5, with TRBD2 identical over 9 bases. V gave up 1 base and J gave up 5 bases; unmatched junction bases: 8. Germline CDR1 and CDR2: SGHTA and FQGTGA. The CDR3 spans 16 residues. The DNA for the CDR3 is TGTGCCAGCAGCTTAAGCGGGTTAGCGGGAGTTGAGACCCAGTACTTC. This translates into CASSLSGLAGVETQYF.

V is TRBV24-1 and J is TRBJ2-7, with D tentatively TRBD1 (5 bases). CDR3 length equals 13 residues. V lost 3 bases, J lost 5 bases, and 10 bases lay in between. From germline, CDR1 is KGHDR and CDR2 SFDVKD. CDR3 nucleotide sequence: TGTGCCACCAGTGATAGGAACAGGAACGAGCAGTACTTC. Translation gives CATSDRNRNEQYF.

This clonotype has a count of ten or more. The chain's CDR3 is CASSLDRQANTEAFF. The CDR3, as DNA: TGCGCCAGCAGCTTGGACAGACAGGCAAACACTGAAGCTTTCTTT. The rearrangement joins TRBV5-1 to TRBJ1-1; possible D gene TRBD1, 6 bases. Germline V gene sequence: CDR1 SGHRS, CDR2 YFSETQ. The CDR3 has 15 amino acids. The V gene lost 0 bases and the J gene lost 2 bases, with 11 bases spanning the gap.

This clonotype was picked up many times. This sequence joins TRBV30 and TRBJ1-5; unclear D gene. This CDR3 contains 12 residues. Germline V lookup: CDR1 GTSNPN, CDR2 SVGIG (reference sequence). Trimming removed 1 base at V and 6 bases at J, with 7 bases between. The CDR3 DNA follows: TGTGCCTGGAGTGCGCTTGGTCAGCCCCAGCATTTT. Protein: CAWSALGQPQHF.

The chain combines TRBV10-3 with TRBJ2-7; D may be TRBD1 or TRBD2 (5 bases each). The V end was cut by 6 bases, the J end by 5 bases, with 11 bases between. The CDR3 loop spans 12 amino acids. Germline V gives CDR1 ENHRY, CDR2 SYGVKD. CDR3 in DNA: TGTGCCATCAGCGGGGCTGGTAACGAGCAGTACTTC. It codes for CAISGAGNEQYF.

The chain carries TRBV5-1 and TRBJ2-5; TRBD2 matches 8 bases. The germline gives CDR1 SGHRS, CDR2 YFSETQ. CDR3 length: 14 amino acids. Trimming took 2 bases from V and 3 from J; bases not matched to a gene: 3. The CDR3 region has the DNA TGCGCCAGCAGCTTAGCGGGGGACGAAGAGACCCAGTACTTC. As protein: CASSLAGDEETQYF.

This clonotype was counted only a few times. The chain employs TRBV28 and TRBJ1-3, with D uncertain. Germline assignment: CDR1 MDHEN and CDR2 SYDVKM. The CDR3 is 13 residues long. Trimming took off 4 bases at V and 3 bases at J, with 7 bases between the two ends. The CDR3: CASSSYLGNTIYF. CDR3 DNA sequence: TGTGCCAGCAGTTCCTATCTTGGAAACACCATATATTTT.

The V and J genes are TRBV18 and TRBJ1-1, with TRBD1 matching 8 bases. Germline values: CDR1 KGHSH, CDR2 LQKENI. Unmatched junction bases numbered 5, after V lost 4 bases and J lost 1 base. This CDR3 contains 15 residues. CDR3 in amino acids: CASSQTGQENTEAFF. DNA of the CDR3: TGTGCCAGCTCACAAACGGGACAGGAGAACACTGAAGCTTTCTTT. Supplemented by reference TRBV18 and TRBJ1-1, the full variable domain reads NAGVMQNPRHLVRRRGQEARLRCSPMKGHSHVYWYRQLPEEGLKFMVYLQKENIIDESGMPKERFSAEFPKEGPSILRIQQVVRGDSAAYFCASSQTGQENTEAFFGQGTRLTVV.

This clonotype has just a few counts. The chain carries TRBV28 and TRBJ2-1, with D hard to call. V shed 6 bases and J shed 0 bases, with 9 bases lying between them. The CDR3 sequence is 14 residues long. Germline CDR1 reads MDHEN; CDR2 reads SYDVKM. The CDR3 reads CASREISSYNEQFF. As DNA, the CDR3 is TGTGCCAGCAGGGAAATAAGCTCCTACAATGAGCAGTTCTTC.

The rearrangement uses TRBV19 and TRBJ2-7; D is perhaps TRBD2 (5 bases). There are 15 residues in the CDR3. Germline CDR1 and CDR2: LNHDA and SQIVND (reference sequence). V was shortened by 10 bases and J by 6 bases, with 25 bases between the two germline ends. The CDR3 loop reads CATPSTPLVATEQYF. CDR3 nucleotide sequence: TGTGCCACCCCCTCCACACCACTCGTAGCGACCGAGCAGTACTTC.

The chain is built from TRBV11-3 and TRBJ2-1; D not resolved. V was cut by 5 bases and J by 4 bases, with 9 bases left in between. CDR3 length: 13 residues. Germline loops: CDR1 SGHNT, CDR2 YENEEA. CDR3 in amino acids: CASSQTDYNEQFF. Here the CDR3 DNA reads TGTGCCAGCAGCCAAACAGATTACAATGAGCAGTTCTTC.

There are many counts of this clonotype. The V and J genes are TRBV7-6 and TRBJ1-1; the D gene is possibly TRBD1 (5 bases). The ends were cut back, 2 bases at V and 5 bases at J, with 18 bases in the middle. The CDR3 extends over 16 amino acids. Looked up from germline, CDR1 is SGHVS and CDR2 is FNYEAQ. The CDR3 loop reads CASSLSGAPTGTEAFF. CDR3 in DNA: TGTGCCAGCAGCTTATCTGGGGCCCCGACGGGTACTGAAGCTTTCTTT.

This chain links TRBV20-1 with TRBJ1-5; D unclear. Germline CDR1 is DFQATT and CDR2 is SNEGSKA (reference sequence). Trimming removed 0 bases from V and 7 bases from J, with 22 bases in between. The CDR3 spans 17 residues. CDR3 in DNA: TGCAGTGCTAGAGATGTACGGGAGCGTCGTGCCGGGCAGCCCCAGCATTTT. This codes for CSARDVRERRAGQPQHF.

The gene calls are TRBV14 and TRBJ1-5; D gene uncertain. Germline lookup yields CDR1 SGHDN and CDR2 FVKESK. CDR3 size: 15 residues. Trimming removed 0 bases from V and 3 bases from J, with 9 bases in between. The CDR3 sequence: CASSQDVQDNQPQHF. The CDR3, as DNA: TGTGCCAGCAGCCAAGATGTCCAAGACAATCAGCCCCAGCATTTT.

The chain carries TRBV9 and TRBJ2-3; tentative D call: TRBD2 (7 bases). Germline assignment: CDR1 SGDLS and CDR2 YYNGEE. V lost 2 bases and J lost 5, with 18 bases in between. CDR3 length: 16 amino acids. DNA for the CDR3: TGTGCCAGCAGCGTGCAGGAGGGAGGGGGAAGAGATACGCAGTATTTT. Its protein is CASSVQEGGGRDTQYF.

This clonotype has just a few counts. The chain combines TRBV15 with TRBJ1-5; 10 nucleotides line up with TRBD1. CDR1 is LNHNV and CDR2 is YYDKDF in the germline V gene (reference sequence). CDR3 length equals 18 residues. The J segment lost 6 bases and the V segment lost 1 base, leaving 12 bases of the junction unmatched. CDR3: CATSRGVQDRGLSQPQHF. CDR3 nucleotides: TGTGCCACCAGCAGAGGGGTGCAGGACAGGGGGTTAAGTCAGCCCCAGCATTTT.

This clonotype appeared a few times. A single base separates this from a much larger clone, so it may be a read error. The chain carries TRBV28 and TRBJ2-7, with a possible D match to TRBD1 (6 bases). Trimming shortened V by 5 bases and J by 3 bases, and 20 bases separated the two germline ends. This CDR3 has 16 amino acids. Germline loops: CDR1 MDHEN, CDR2 SYDVKM. The CDR3 here is CASSVPGHEFHYEQYF. The CDR3 DNA reads TGTGCCAGCAGTGTACCGGGACACGAGTTCCACTACGAGCAGTACTTC.

This clonotype was seen at least ten times. The rearrangement links TRBV20-1 to TRBJ2-7; TRBD1 agrees at 8 bases. Trimming took 6 bases from V and 1 from J; bases not matched to a gene: 8. In germline, CDR1 is DFQATT, CDR2 SNEGSKA (reference sequence). This CDR3 region has 14 residues. CDR3 nucleotide sequence: TGCAGTGCCCCGGGGACAGGAGCATCCTACGAGCAGTACTTC. Residues: CSAPGTGASYEQYF.

This chain joins TRBV28 and TRBJ2-5; no clear D. V shed 3 bases and J shed 5 bases, with 19 bases lying between them. The CDR3 spans 16 residues. The germline V gene encodes CDR1 MDHEN and CDR2 SYDVKM. The CDR3 here is CASSLPSYSRCETQYF. For the CDR3, the DNA is TGTGCCAGCAGTTTGCCCTCCTACAGTAGATGTGAGACCCAGTACTTC.